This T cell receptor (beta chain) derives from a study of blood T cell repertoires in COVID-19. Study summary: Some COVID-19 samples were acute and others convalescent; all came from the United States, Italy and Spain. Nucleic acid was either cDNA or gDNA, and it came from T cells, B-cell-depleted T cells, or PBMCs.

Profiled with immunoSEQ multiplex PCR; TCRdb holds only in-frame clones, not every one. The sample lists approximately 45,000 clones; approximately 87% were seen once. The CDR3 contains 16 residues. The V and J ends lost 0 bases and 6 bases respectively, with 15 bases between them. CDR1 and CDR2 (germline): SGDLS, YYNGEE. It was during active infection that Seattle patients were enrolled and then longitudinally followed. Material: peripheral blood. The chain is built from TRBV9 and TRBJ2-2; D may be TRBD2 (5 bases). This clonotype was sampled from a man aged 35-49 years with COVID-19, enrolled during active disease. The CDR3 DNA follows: TGTGCCAGCAGCGTAGAAGGACTTCCCTCGGCCGGGGAGCTGTTTTTT. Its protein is CASSVEGLPSAGELFF.